This T cell receptor beta chain is from a study of T cell responses to AZD1222 COVID-19 vaccine. Study results and limitations: No day 14 peak samples; only post-peak repertoires were characterized. The study found vaccine-associated CD4 TCRs spanning spike, dominant at 160-218 and 743-854. Donors were mostly white British, more females; clonal diversity possibly underestimated.

This clone occurred once. As yet, its antigen is unknown. One junction end disagrees with the germline gene, perhaps due to a read error. The CDR3 loop spans 16 amino acids. Germline V lookup: CDR1 SSHAT, CDR2 FNYEAQ (reference sequence). Here immunoSEQ multiplex PCR was the method, and the copy in TCRdb shows in-frame clones only, minus some. The table has 73,000 or so clones, about three quarters seen once; the top ten hold roughly 50%. The specimen was peripheral blood, collected 28 days after the second AZD1222 dose. The clonotype was recovered from an adult who received the AZD1222 COVID-19 vaccine. The chain combines TRBV7-7 with TRBJ2-7, with 10 bases fitting TRBD2. The CDR3 DNA follows: TGTGCTAGCAGCCCCGGGACTAGCGCCCTTTGGGACGAGCAGTACTTC. Its protein is CASSPGTSALWDEQYF.